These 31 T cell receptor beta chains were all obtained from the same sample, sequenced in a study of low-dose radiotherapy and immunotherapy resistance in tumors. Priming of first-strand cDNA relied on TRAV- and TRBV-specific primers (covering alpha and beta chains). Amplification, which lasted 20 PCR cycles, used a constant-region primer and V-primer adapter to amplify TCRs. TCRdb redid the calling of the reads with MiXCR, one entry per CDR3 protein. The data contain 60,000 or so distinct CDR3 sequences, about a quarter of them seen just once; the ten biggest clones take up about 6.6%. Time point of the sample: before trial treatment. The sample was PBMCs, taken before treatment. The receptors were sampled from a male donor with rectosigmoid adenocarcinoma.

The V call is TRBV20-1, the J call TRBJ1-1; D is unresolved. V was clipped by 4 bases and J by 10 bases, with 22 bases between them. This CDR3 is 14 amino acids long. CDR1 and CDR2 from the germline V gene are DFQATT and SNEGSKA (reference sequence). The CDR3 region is CSATTDGGPSGAFF. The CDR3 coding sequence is TGCAGTGCTACCACGGACGGTGGGCCATCGGGAGCTTTCTTT.

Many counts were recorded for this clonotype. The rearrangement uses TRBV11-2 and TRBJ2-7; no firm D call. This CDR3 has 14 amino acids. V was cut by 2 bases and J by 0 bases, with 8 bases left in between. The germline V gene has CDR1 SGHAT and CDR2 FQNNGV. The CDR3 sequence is CASSLSLNSYEQYF. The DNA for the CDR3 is TGTGCCAGCAGCTTATCCTTAAACTCCTACGAGCAGTACTTC. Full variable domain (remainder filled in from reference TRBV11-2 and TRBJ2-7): EAGVAQSPRYKIIEKRQSVAFWCNPISGHATLYWYQQILGQGPKLLIQFQNNGVVDDSQLPKDRFSAERLKGVDSTLKIQPAKLEDSAVYLCASSLSLNSYEQYFGPGTRLTVT.

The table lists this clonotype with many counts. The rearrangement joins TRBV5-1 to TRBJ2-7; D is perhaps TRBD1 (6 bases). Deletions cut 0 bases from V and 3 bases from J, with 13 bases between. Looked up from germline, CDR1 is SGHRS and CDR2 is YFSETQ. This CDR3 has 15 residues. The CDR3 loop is CASSLALGASYEQYF. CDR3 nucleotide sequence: TGCGCCAGCAGCTTGGCGCTGGGGGCAAGCTACGAGCAGTACTTC. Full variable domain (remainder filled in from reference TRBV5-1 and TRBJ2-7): KAGVTQTPRYLIKTRGQQVTLSCSPISGHRSVSWYQQTPGQGLQFLFEYFSETQRNKGNFPGRFSGRQFSNSRSEMNVSTLELGDSALYLCASSLALGASYEQYFGPGTRLTVT.

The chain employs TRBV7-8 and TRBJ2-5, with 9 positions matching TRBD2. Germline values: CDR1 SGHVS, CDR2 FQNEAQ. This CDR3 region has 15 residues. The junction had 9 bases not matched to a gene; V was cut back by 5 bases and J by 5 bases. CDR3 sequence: CASSPAGGSGETQYF. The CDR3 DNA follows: TGTGCCAGCAGCCCGGCGGGGGGGTCCGGGGAGACCCAGTACTTC.

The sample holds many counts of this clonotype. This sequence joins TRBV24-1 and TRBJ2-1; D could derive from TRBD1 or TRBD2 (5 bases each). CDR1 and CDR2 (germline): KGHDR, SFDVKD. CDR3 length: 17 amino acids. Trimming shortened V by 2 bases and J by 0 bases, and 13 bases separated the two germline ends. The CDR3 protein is CATSDSRGAGSYNEQFF. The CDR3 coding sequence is TGTGCCACCAGTGATTCCCGAGGGGCCGGCTCCTACAATGAGCAGTTCTTC.

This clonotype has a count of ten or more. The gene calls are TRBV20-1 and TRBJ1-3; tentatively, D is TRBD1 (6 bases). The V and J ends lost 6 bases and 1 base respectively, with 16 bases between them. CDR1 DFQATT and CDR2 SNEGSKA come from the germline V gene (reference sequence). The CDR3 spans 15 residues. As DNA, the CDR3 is TGCAGTGCCCATAACAGGGAGCGGTCTGGAAACACCATATATTTT. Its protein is CSAHNRERSGNTIYF.

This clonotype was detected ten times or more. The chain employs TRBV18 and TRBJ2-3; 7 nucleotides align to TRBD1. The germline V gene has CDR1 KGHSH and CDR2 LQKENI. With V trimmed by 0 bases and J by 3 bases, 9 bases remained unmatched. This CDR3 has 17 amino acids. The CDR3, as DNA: TGTGCCAGCTCACCACCTCCCCGGACAGGTGAAACAGATACGCAGTATTTT. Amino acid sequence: CASSPPPRTGETDTQYF.

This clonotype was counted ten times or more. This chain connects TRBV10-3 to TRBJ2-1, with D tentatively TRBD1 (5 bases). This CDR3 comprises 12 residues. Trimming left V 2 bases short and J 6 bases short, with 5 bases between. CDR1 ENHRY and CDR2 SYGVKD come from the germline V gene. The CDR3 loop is CAISEDSNEQFF. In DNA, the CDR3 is TGTGCCATCAGTGAGGACAGCAATGAGCAGTTCTTC.

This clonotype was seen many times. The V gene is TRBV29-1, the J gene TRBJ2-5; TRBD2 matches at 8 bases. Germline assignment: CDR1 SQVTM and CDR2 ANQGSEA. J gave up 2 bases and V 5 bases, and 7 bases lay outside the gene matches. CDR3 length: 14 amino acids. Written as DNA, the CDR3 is TGCAGCGTTTGCCCCCCGGGGGGGCAAGAGACCCAGTACTTC. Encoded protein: CSVCPPGGQETQYF.

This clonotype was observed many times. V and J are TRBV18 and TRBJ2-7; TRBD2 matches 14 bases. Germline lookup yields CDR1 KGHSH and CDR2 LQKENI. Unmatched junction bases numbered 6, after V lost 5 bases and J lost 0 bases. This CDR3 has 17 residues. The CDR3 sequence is CASSGAGLAGDSYEQYF. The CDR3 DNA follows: TGTGCCAGCTCAGGAGCGGGACTAGCGGGAGACTCCTACGAGCAGTACTTC.

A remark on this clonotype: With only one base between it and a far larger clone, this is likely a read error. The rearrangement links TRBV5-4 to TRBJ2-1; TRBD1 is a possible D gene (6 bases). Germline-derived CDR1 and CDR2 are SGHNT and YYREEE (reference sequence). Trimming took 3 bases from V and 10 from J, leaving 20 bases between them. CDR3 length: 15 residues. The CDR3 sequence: CASSYTGTIPGEQFF. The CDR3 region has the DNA TGTGCCAGCAGCTACACCGGGACAATCCCGGGGGAGCAGTTCTTC.

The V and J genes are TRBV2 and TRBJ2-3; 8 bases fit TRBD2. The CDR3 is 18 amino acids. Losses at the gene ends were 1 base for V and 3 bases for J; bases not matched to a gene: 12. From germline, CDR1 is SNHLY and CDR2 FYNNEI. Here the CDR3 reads CASSEEEAGGGATDTQYF. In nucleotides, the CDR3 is TGTGCCAGCAGTGAAGAGGAGGCGGGGGGAGGGGCTACAGATACGCAGTATTTT.

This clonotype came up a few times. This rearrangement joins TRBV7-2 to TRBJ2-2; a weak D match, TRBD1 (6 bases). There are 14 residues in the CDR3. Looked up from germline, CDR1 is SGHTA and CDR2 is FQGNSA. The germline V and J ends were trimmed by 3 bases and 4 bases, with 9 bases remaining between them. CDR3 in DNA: TGTGCCAGCAGCTTTCAAGGGGGCACCGGGGAGCTGTTTTTT. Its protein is CASSFQGGTGELFF.

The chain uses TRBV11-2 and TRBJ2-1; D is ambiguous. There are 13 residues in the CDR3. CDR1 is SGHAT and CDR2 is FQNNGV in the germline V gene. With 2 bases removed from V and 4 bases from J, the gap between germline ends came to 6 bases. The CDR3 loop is CASSLNTYNEQFF. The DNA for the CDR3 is TGTGCCAGCAGCTTAAACACATACAATGAGCAGTTCTTC.

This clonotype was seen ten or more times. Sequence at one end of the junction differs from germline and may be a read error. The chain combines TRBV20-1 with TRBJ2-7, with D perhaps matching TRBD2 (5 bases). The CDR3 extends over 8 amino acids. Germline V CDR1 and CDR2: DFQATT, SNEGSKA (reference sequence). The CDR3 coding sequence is TGCAGTGCTAGAGTGGGAGCTTTC. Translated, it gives CSARVGAF.

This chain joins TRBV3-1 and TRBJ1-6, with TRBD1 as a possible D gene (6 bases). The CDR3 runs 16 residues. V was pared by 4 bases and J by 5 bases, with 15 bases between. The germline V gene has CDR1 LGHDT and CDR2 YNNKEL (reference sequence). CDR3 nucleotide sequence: TGTGCCAGCAGCCTTGTCGGGGGCGGCCATAATTCACCCCTCCACTTT. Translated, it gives CASSLVGGGHNSPLHF.

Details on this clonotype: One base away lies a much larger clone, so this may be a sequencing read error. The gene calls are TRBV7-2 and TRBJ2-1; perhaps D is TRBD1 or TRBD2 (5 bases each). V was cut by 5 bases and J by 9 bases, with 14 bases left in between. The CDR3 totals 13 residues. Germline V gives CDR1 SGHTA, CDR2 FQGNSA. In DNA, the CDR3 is TGTGCCAGCAGCCCCCATCATGGGACTGAGCAGTTCTTC. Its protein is CASSPHHGTEQFF.

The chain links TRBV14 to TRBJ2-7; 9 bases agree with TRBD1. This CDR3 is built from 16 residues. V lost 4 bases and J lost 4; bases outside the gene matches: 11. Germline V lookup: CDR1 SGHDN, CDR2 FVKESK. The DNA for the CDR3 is TGTGCCAGCAGCCCAAGGACCGGGACAGGGCTTTACGAGCAGTACTTC. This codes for CASSPRTGTGLYEQYF.

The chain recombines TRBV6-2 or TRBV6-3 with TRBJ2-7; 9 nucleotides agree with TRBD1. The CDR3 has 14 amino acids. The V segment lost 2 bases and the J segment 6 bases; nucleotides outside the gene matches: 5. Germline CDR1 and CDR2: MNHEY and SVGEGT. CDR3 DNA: TGTGCCAGCAGTTACCAAATGACAGGGGGCGAGCAGTACTTC. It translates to CASSYQMTGGEQYF.

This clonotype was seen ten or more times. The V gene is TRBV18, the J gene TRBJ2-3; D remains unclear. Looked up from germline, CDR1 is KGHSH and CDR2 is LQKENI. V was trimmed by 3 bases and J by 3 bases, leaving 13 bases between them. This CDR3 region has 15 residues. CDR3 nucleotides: TGTGCCAGCTCACCGTTGGATCTAGGGACAGATACGCAGTATTTT. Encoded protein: CASSPLDLGTDTQYF.

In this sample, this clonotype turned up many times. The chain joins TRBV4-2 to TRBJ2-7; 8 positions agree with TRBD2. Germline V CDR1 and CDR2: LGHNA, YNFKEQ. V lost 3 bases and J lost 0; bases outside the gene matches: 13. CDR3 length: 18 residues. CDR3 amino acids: CASSQGISAGGPSYEQYF. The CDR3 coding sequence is TGTGCCAGCAGCCAGGGAATCTCCGCGGGGGGACCCTCCTACGAGCAGTACTTC.

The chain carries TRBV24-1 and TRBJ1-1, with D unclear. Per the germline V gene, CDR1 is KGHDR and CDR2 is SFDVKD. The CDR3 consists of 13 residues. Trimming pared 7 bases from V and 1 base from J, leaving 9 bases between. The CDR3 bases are TGTGCCACCAGAGGAATGCAGAACACTGAAGCTTTCTTT. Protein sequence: CATRGMQNTEAFF.

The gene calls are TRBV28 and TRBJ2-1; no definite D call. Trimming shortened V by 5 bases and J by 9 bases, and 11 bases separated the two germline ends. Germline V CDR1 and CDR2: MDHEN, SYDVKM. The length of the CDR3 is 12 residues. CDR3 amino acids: CASSVWSGEQFF. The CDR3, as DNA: TGTGCCAGCAGTGTTTGGTCGGGTGAGCAGTTCTTC.

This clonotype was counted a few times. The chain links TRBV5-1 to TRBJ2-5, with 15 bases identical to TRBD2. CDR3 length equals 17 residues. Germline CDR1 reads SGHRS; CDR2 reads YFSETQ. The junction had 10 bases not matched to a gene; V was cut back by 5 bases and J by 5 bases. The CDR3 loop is CASSPSRGLAGGETQYF. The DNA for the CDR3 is TGCGCCAGCAGTCCTTCACGGGGACTAGCGGGAGGTGAGACCCAGTACTTC.

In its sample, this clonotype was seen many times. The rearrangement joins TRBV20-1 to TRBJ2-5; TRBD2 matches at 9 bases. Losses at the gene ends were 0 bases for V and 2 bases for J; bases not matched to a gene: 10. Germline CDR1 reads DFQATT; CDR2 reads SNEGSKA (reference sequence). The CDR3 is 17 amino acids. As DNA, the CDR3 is TGCAGTGCTAGAGATGAGAGGGTAGCGGGGGCACAAGAGACCCAGTACTTC. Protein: CSARDERVAGAQETQYF.

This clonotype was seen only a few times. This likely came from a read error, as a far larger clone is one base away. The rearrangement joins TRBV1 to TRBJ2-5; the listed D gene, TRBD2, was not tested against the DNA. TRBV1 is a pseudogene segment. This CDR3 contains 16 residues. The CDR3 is CASSTTLSGRVETQYF. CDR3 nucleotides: TGTGCCAGCAGCACCACTCTTAGCGGGAGGGTAGAGACCCAGTACTTC.

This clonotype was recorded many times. The CDR3 region has the DNA TGTGCCAGCAGCCACACGGGGGGCTCATCGACCGGGGAGCTGTTTTTT. Protein: CASSHTGGSSTGELFF. The V gene is TRBV7-9, the J gene TRBJ2-2; possibly TRBD2 for D (7 bases). The CDR3 is made up of 16 amino acids. V lost 5 bases and J lost 5, with 18 bases in between. Per germline, CDR1 SEHNR and CDR2 FQNEAQ (reference sequence).

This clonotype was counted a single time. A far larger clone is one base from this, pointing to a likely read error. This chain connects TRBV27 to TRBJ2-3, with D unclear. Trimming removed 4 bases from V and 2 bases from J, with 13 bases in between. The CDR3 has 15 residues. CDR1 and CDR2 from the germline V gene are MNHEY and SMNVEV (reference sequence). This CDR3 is CASSWLQELTDTQYF. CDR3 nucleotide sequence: TGTGCCAGCAGTTGGTTGCAGGAACTCACAGATACGCAGTATTTT.

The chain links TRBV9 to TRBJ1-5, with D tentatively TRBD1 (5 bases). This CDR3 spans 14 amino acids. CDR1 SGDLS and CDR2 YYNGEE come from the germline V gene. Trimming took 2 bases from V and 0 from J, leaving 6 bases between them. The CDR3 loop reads CASSVGTSNQPQHF. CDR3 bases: TGTGCCAGCAGCGTGGGGACTAGCAATCAGCCCCAGCATTTT.

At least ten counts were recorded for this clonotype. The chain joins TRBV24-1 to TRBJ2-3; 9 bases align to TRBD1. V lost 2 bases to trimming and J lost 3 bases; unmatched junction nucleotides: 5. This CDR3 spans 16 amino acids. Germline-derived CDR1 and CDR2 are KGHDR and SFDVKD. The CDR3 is CATSDYGQGKTDTQYF. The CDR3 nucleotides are TGTGCCACCAGTGATTATGGACAGGGGAAAACAGATACGCAGTATTTT.

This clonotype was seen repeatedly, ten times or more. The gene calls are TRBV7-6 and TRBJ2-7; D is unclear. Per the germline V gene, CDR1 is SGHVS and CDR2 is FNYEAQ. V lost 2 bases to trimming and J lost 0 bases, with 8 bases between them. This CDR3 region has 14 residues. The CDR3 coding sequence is TGTGCCAGCAGCTTAACAGAGAGCTCCTACGAGCAGTACTTC. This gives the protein CASSLTESSYEQYF.